Listed below are T cell receptor beta chains from one sample, sequenced in a study of patients and donors after allogeneic stem cell transplantation. MiXCR, run by TCRdb on the RT-PCR reads, gives a single entry per CDR3 protein. This sample has about 960,000 distinct CDR3 sequences, with about a sixth found just once. Sequencing was performed on blood, either unsorted or a sorted T cell fraction (not recorded which). The receptors were gathered from a human donor who was either an allogeneic HSCT recipient or a stem cell or donor lymphocyte infusion donor (not recorded which). It is not recorded whose cells these are; they may come from a transplant donor. The CDR3 runs from the conserved cysteine through the conserved F or W. A D gene is named only where the DNA matches it firmly. Where a row states a size, it is once, few, many or the class of an expanded clone; other rows omit it.

few | TRBJ2-3 | - | TRBV12-3/TRBV12-4 | CASRFQGGKGTQYF | TGTGCCAGCCGGTTTCAGGGGGGAAAGGGTACGCAGTATTTT
- | TRBJ2-2 | TRBD2 | TRBV15 | CATSAGLAGGKNTGELFF | TGTGCCACCAGCGCGGGACTAGCGGGGGGGAAAAACACCGGGGAGCTGTTTTTT
few | TRBJ2-1 | - | TRBV29-1 | CSVQNSGLENEQFF | TGCAGCGTTCAGAATTCAGGGCTGGAAAATGAGCAGTTCTTC
few | TRBJ1-4 | - | TRBV20-1 | CSARRAGRADEKLFF | TGCAGTGCTAGAAGGGCAGGGAGGGCGGATGAAAAACTGTTTTTT
- | TRBJ2-2 | - | TRBV7-9 | CASTRIGELFF | TGTGCCAGCACGAGGATCGGGGAGCTGTTTTTT
many | TRBJ2-1 | - | TRBV5-1 | CASSLARGPYNEQFF | TGCGCCAGCAGCTTGGCCAGGGGACCCTACAATGAGCAGTTCTTC
few | TRBJ2-6 | - | TRBV5-1 | CASSLVPSGANVLTF | TGCGCCAGCAGCTTGGTTCCCTCTGGGGCCAACGTCCTGACTTTC
- | TRBJ1-1 | - | TRBV20-1 | CSAEGGRSEAFF | TGCAGTGCCGAGGGGGGGCGGTCTGAAGCTTTCTTT
- | TRBJ2-7 | - | TRBV20-1 | CSARGGLLYEQYF | TGCAGTGCTAGGGGCGGCCTACTCTACGAGCAGTACTTC
- | TRBJ1-1 | - | TRBV29-1 | CSVPAAGNTEAFF | TGCAGCGTCCCGGCGGCAGGTAACACTGAAGCTTTCTTT
- | TRBJ2-1 | - | TRBV12-3/TRBV12-4 | CASSYFYTDNEQFF | TGTGCCAGCAGTTACTTTTACACTGACAATGAGCAGTTCTTC
few | TRBJ1-3 | - | TRBV9 | CASSGEARSGEAGNTIYF | TGTGCCAGCAGCGGAGAAGCCCGTTCAGGGGAGGCTGGAAACACCATATATTTT
few | TRBJ2-3 | - | TRBV15 | CATSRDPSPDTQYF | TGTGCCACCAGCAGAGATCCCAGCCCCGATACGCAGTATTTT
once | TRBJ2-3 | - | TRBV24-1 | CATSDFPEGADTQYF | TGTGCCACCAGTGATTTCCCGGAGGGTGCAGATACGCAGTATTTT
few | TRBJ2-2 | - | TRBV29-1 | CSVVEGTGELFF | TGCAGCGTTGTCGAGGGCACCGGGGAGCTGTTTTTT
- | TRBJ1-5 | - | TRBV25-1 | CASSDSAYSNQPQHF | TGTGCCAGCAGTGATTCAGCATATAGCAATCAGCCCCAGCATTTT
many | TRBJ1-2 | TRBD1 | TRBV10-3 | CAALPRTGVDGYTF | TGTGCCGCCCTACCCCGGACAGGGGTTGATGGCTACACCTTC